The rows below give T cell receptor beta chains drawn from one sample of a study of OX40 agonist ivuxolimab in advanced cancers. Measured with immunoSEQ multiplex PCR; TCRdb has only the in-frame clones, and not every one. The profile shows roughly 40,000 clones, roughly 87% of them singletons. Sequences were derived from CD4+ or CD8+ T cells sorted from blood, sampled in a trial of the OX40 agonist ivuxolimab. These receptors all stem from an adult with an advanced solid tumor such as melanoma, head and neck, liver or kidney cancer. CDR3s include the opening cysteine and the closing phenylalanine or tryptophan. A clone size is listed for some rows: how often the clone was seen (once, few, many), or a class if it is expanded.

v_gene: TRBV27; j_gene: TRBJ2-7; abundance: once; len: 14; CDR3aa: CASSETSGGYEQYF
v_gene: TRBV5-4; j_gene: TRBJ2-3; abundance: .; len: 16; CDR3aa: CASSLAFGQGLSTQYF
v_gene: TRBV10-1; j_gene: TRBJ2-1; abundance: .; len: 13; CDR3aa: CASSGGAYNEQFF
v_gene: TRBV9; j_gene: TRBJ1-2; abundance: .; len: 16; CDR3aa: CASSVAGSTSGYGYTF
v_gene: TRBV10-3; j_gene: TRBJ1-1; abundance: .; len: 14; CDR3aa: CAISGKDGHTEAFF
v_gene: TRBV30; j_gene: TRBJ1-1; abundance: .; len: 12; CDR3aa: CAWSGGIPEAFF
v_gene: TRBV6-5; j_gene: TRBJ1-3; abundance: .; len: 14; CDR3aa: CASTFLRPGNTIYF
v_gene: TRBV7-9; j_gene: TRBJ2-5; abundance: .; len: 16; CDR3aa: CASSPRPGDRWETQYF
v_gene: TRBV4-1; j_gene: TRBJ2-7; abundance: once; len: 15; CDR3aa: CASSHHRDSPYEQYF
v_gene: TRBV5-5; j_gene: TRBJ1-2; abundance: .; len: 14; CDR3aa: CASSLTGDFYGYTF
v_gene: TRBV19; j_gene: TRBJ1-1; abundance: .; len: 15; CDR3aa: CASSIRDSKNTEAFF
v_gene: TRBV6-1; j_gene: TRBJ1-4; abundance: once; len: 14; CDR3aa: CASSRQGGWEKLFF
v_gene: TRBV7-7; j_gene: TRBJ2-5; abundance: .; len: 13; CDR3aa: CASSVGRGETQYF
v_gene: TRBV4-1; j_gene: TRBJ2-2; abundance: .; len: 15; CDR3aa: CASSLVAGGTGELFF
v_gene: TRBV10-3; j_gene: TRBJ2-3; abundance: .; len: 14; CDR3aa: CAISEVGGIDTQYF
v_gene: TRBV7-2; j_gene: TRBJ2-2; abundance: once; len: 13; CDR3aa: CASSFRETGELFF
v_gene: TRBV6-5; j_gene: TRBJ1-2; abundance: .; len: 14; CDR3aa: CASSYSPREYGYTF
v_gene: TRBV4-1; j_gene: TRBJ1-2; abundance: .; len: 15; CDR3aa: CASSPDPGGAGGYTF
v_gene: TRBV19; j_gene: TRBJ2-2; abundance: .; len: 16; CDR3aa: CASSPWTGEFTGELFF
v_gene: TRBV6-5; j_gene: TRBJ2-5; abundance: .; len: 14; CDR3aa: CASSYGETRETQYF
v_gene: TRBV30; j_gene: TRBJ2-5; abundance: .; len: 13; CDR3aa: CAWSETVQETQYF
v_gene: TRBV19; j_gene: TRBJ2-3; abundance: .; len: 14; CDR3aa: CASSTLLGTDTQYF
v_gene: TRBV29-1; j_gene: TRBJ2-3; abundance: .; len: 14; CDR3aa: CSVEVAGETDTQYF
v_gene: TRBV7-8; j_gene: TRBJ2-7; abundance: .; len: 14; CDR3aa: CASSLVYQRYEQYF
v_gene: TRBV7-2; j_gene: TRBJ2-7; abundance: .; len: 14; CDR3aa: CASSPSSSSYEQYF
v_gene: TRBV4-1; j_gene: TRBJ2-7; abundance: .; len: 14; CDR3aa: CASSQEDSSYEQYF
v_gene: TRBV6-5; j_gene: TRBJ2-3; abundance: .; len: 13; CDR3aa: CASSSPDTDTQYF
v_gene: TRBV5-6; j_gene: TRBJ2-7; abundance: .; len: 13; CDR3aa: CASSLGSIHEQYF
v_gene: TRBV30; j_gene: TRBJ2-7; abundance: .; len: 13; CDR3aa: CAWETAVSYEQYF
v_gene: TRBV6-1; j_gene: .; abundance: .; len: 13; CDR3aa: CATWTGGFYEQYF
v_gene: TRBV29-1; j_gene: TRBJ2-1; abundance: .; len: 14; CDR3aa: CSYPLPNRGYEQFF
v_gene: TRBV29-1; j_gene: TRBJ2-1; abundance: .; len: 14; CDR3aa: CNLRGGGSYNEQFF
v_gene: TRBV5-8; j_gene: TRBJ2-7; abundance: once; len: 14; CDR3aa: CASSLEVGRDEQYF
v_gene: TRBV27; j_gene: TRBJ1-2; abundance: .; len: 14; CDR3aa: CASSLGGSSDGYTF
v_gene: TRBV4-1; j_gene: TRBJ2-2; abundance: .; len: 16; CDR3aa: CASSQALDLDTGELFF
v_gene: TRBV9; j_gene: TRBJ1-1; abundance: large; len: 17; CDR3aa: CASSRSTLAGTISKAFF
v_gene: TRBV19; j_gene: TRBJ2-3; abundance: .; len: 13; CDR3aa: CASSMRSGDTQYF
v_gene: TRBV9; j_gene: TRBJ1-1; abundance: .; len: 17; CDR3aa: CASSPTKGGKGGTEAFF
v_gene: TRBV30; j_gene: TRBJ1-3; abundance: .; len: 13; CDR3aa: CAWGQGIGNTIYF
v_gene: TRBV27; j_gene: TRBJ1-2; abundance: .; len: 14; CDR3aa: CASSPGGSNYGYTF
v_gene: TRBV13; j_gene: TRBJ2-5; abundance: .; len: 15; CDR3aa: CASSLRPRQQETQYF
v_gene: TRBV11-2; j_gene: TRBJ2-7; abundance: .; len: 13; CDR3aa: CASSFSGEYEQYF
v_gene: TRBV9; j_gene: TRBJ2-7; abundance: .; len: 14; CDR3aa: CASSPGTVAYEQYF
v_gene: TRBV15; j_gene: TRBJ1-2; abundance: .; len: 13; CDR3aa: CATRPRDNYGYTF
v_gene: TRBV6-5; j_gene: TRBJ2-2; abundance: .; len: 13; CDR3aa: CASSFFDTGELFF
v_gene: TRBV29-1; j_gene: TRBJ2-3; abundance: once; len: 13; CDR3aa: CSVEGETKNTQYF
v_gene: TRBV13; j_gene: TRBJ2-4; abundance: .; len: 13; CDR3aa: CASSLTVENIQYF
v_gene: TRBV7-9; j_gene: TRBJ2-5; abundance: .; len: 16; CDR3aa: CASSLATRILQETQYF
v_gene: TRBV7-9; j_gene: TRBJ1-1; abundance: .; len: 14; CDR3aa: CASSSGTVLSEAFF
v_gene: TRBV9; j_gene: TRBJ2-3; abundance: .; len: 16; CDR3aa: CASSVEQFHSGDTQYF
v_gene: TRBV9; j_gene: TRBJ1-1; abundance: few; len: 15; CDR3aa: CASRPRAEVNTEAFF
v_gene: TRBV6-6; j_gene: TRBJ2-2; abundance: .; len: 11; CDR3aa: CASTGTGELFF
v_gene: TRBV7-9; j_gene: TRBJ2-7; abundance: once; len: 13; CDR3aa: CASSLEWTYEQYF
v_gene: TRBV7-3; j_gene: TRBJ2-3; abundance: .; len: 16; CDR3aa: CASSLKKGDIRDTQYF
v_gene: TRBV4-1; j_gene: TRBJ2-1; abundance: .; len: 18; CDR3aa: CASSQEWPGGGTYNEQFF